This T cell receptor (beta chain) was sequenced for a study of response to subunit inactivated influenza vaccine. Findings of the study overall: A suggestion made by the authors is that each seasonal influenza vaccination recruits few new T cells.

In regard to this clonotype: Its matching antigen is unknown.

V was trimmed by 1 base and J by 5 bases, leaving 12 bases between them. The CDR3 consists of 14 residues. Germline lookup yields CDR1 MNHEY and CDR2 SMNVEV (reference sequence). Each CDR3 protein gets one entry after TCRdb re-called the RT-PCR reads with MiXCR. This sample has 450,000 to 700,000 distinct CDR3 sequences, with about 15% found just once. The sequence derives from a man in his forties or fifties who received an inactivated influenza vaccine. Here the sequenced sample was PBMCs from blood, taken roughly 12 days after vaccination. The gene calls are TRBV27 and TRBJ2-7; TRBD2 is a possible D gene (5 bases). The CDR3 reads CASSLWGPSNEQYF. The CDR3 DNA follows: TGTGCCAGCAGTTTATGGGGTCCTAGCAACGAGCAGTACTTC.